A single sample is the source of the 13 T cell receptor beta chains below, sequenced in a study of cytomegalovirus exposure and HLA in healthy donors. Use of 60 Vbeta and 13 Jbeta primers characterized the PCR. Clones were read by immunoSEQ multiplex PCR, and TCRdb kept only the in-frame ones, dropping some. Of about 110,000 clones in the sample, 70% to 80% were seen once. The source material was PBMCs. The receptors were sampled from a woman between 40 and 50 years old in good health and CMV-seronegative.

V is TRBV7-9 and J is TRBJ2-3; TRBD2 matches at 9 bases. The CDR3 is 17 residues long. Germline trimming cut 1 base from V and 10 bases from J; bases unmatched to any gene: 15. Germline loops: CDR1 SEHNR, CDR2 FQNEAQ (reference sequence). The CDR3 sequence is CASSLGVSGSSMIPQYF. For the CDR3, the DNA is TGTGCCAGCAGCTTAGGGGTTAGCGGGAGTTCGATGATTCCGCAGTATTTT.

The rearrangement uses TRBV19 and TRBJ2-3, with 9 positions matching TRBD1. V trimming: 9 bases; J trimming: 4 bases; junction bases outside the gene matches: 5. The CDR3 has 13 amino acids. Germline CDR1 and CDR2: LNHDA and SQIVND (reference sequence). This CDR3 is CASRGQGPDTQYF. In DNA, the CDR3 is TGTGCCAGCAGGGGACAGGGCCCAGATACGCAGTATTTT.

The chain employs TRBV7-9 and TRBJ2-1; 9 positions match TRBD1. V trimming: 4 bases; J trimming: 8 bases; junction bases outside the gene matches: 12. Germline loops: CDR1 SEHNR, CDR2 FQNEAQ (reference sequence). This CDR3 has 16 residues. CDR3 nucleotide sequence: TGTGCCAGCAGCTCCCATGGGACAGGGTGGTTCCATGAGCAGTTCTTC. As protein: CASSSHGTGWFHEQFF.

This clone is a singleton in its sample. The V gene is TRBV28, the J gene TRBJ2-7; D may be TRBD1 (5 bases). The ends were cut back, 6 bases at V and 4 bases at J, with 10 bases in the middle. Per germline, CDR1 MDHEN and CDR2 SYDVKM. The CDR3 is made up of 12 amino acids. The DNA of the CDR3 is TGTGCCAGCAGCCTGACAGTGTACGAGCAGTACTTC. It codes for CASSLTVYEQYF.

The chain carries TRBV7-9 and TRBJ2-1; 8 nucleotides align to TRBD2. In germline, CDR1 is SEHNR, CDR2 FQNEAQ (reference sequence). This CDR3 contains 18 residues. V shed 2 bases and J 0 bases; nucleotides not matched to a gene: 9. The CDR3 DNA reads TGTGCCAGCAGCTTAAGACTGTATAGCGGGGCCTCCTACAATGAGCAGTTCTTC. It codes for CASSLRLYSGASYNEQFF.

This clone was observed a single time. The chain employs TRBV4-1 and TRBJ2-7; D is uncertain. CDR1 is MGHRA and CDR2 is YSYEKL in the germline V gene. Trimming removed 0 bases from V and 3 bases from J, with 6 bases in between. The CDR3 contains 13 residues. The CDR3 reads CASSQDLYYEQYF. CDR3 nucleotide sequence: TGCGCCAGCAGCCAAGATTTGTACTACGAGCAGTACTTC.

J is TRBJ2-7 and V is TRBV30; no clear D gene. V was pared by 4 bases and J by 3 bases, with 10 bases between. The CDR3 contains 12 residues. CDR1 and CDR2 (germline): GTSNPN, SVGIG (reference sequence). The CDR3 here is CAWKRGGYEQYF. CDR3 DNA: TGTGCCTGGAAAAGAGGCGGCTACGAGCAGTACTTC.

Worth noting for this clone: Compared with germline, one end of the junction differs, possibly owing to a read error. The chain is built from TRBV7-9 and TRBJ2-7; D remains ambiguous. Germline loops: CDR1 SEHNR, CDR2 FQNEAQ (reference sequence). There are 13 residues in the CDR3. The CDR3, as DNA: TGTTCCAGCAGCTTAGTTGTCGGGTACGAGCAGTACTTC. It is translated as CSSSLVVGYEQYF.

This clone has more than one count but fewer than ten. The chain is built from TRBV18 and TRBJ1-2, with 10 bases fitting TRBD1. Germline-derived CDR1 and CDR2 are KGHSH and LQKENI. The length of the CDR3 is 15 residues. J lost 10 bases, V lost 6 bases, and 14 bases had no gene match. The CDR3 sequence is CASSQESPGQGIYTF. The CDR3 nucleotides are TGTGCCAGCTCCCAGGAATCCCCGGGACAGGGGATCTACACCTTC.

The CDR3: CASSSSLGQVHYEQYF. In nucleotides, the CDR3 is TGTGCCAGCAGCTCTTCCTTGGGGCAAGTCCACTACGAGCAGTACTTC. The chain employs TRBV7-2 and TRBJ2-7, with D maybe TRBD1 (5 bases). Germline CDR1 and CDR2: SGHTA and FQGNSA. The CDR3 sequence is 16 residues long. The V end lost 4 bases, the J end lost 3 bases, and 19 bases lay between the germline ends.

This sequence joins TRBV6-6 and TRBJ2-7; 8 bases are a match to TRBD2. V gave up 4 bases and J gave up 3 bases; unmatched junction bases: 2. The germline V gene has CDR1 MNHNY and CDR2 SVGAGI (reference sequence). The CDR3 contains 13 residues. CDR3 coding DNA: TGTGCCAGCAGTTTAGCGGGGAGCTACGAGCAGTACTTC. This gives the protein CASSLAGSYEQYF.

The CDR3 loop reads CASSEGLAGRSGANVLTF. CDR3 sequence (DNA): TGTGCCAGCAGTGAGGGACTAGCGGGGCGCTCTGGGGCCAACGTCCTGACTTTC. The chain couples TRBV2 to TRBJ2-6; 13 bases line up with TRBD2. J was trimmed by 0 bases and V by 3 bases; bases with no gene match: 2. The germline CDR1 and CDR2 sequences are SNHLY and FYNNEI. The length of the CDR3 is 18 residues.

This clone was counted between two and nine times. The CDR3 reads CATSRDVVPTNYGYTF. The CDR3 DNA follows: TGTGCCACCAGCAGAGACGTGGTACCTACTAACTATGGCTACACCTTC. The chain links TRBV15 to TRBJ1-2; no clear D gene. The CDR3 extends over 16 amino acids. V lost 0 bases to trimming and J lost 0 bases, with 11 bases between them. Germline V gene data show CDR1 as LNHNV and CDR2 as YYDKDF (reference sequence).